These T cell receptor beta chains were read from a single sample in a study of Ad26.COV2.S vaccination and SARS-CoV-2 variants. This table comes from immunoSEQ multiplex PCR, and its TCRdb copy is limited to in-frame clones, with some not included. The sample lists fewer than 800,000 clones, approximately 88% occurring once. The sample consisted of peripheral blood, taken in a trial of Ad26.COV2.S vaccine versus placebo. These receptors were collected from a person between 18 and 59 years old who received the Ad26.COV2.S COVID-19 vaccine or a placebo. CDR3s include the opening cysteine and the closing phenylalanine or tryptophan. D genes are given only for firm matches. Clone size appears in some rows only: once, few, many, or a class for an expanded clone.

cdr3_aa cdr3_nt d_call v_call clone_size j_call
CASSLDQGAWETQYF TGTGCCAGCAGCTTGGATCAGGGGGCATGGGAGACCCAGTACTTC TRBD1 TRBV5-6 once TRBJ2-5
CASSFSLDSGSTEAFF TGTGCCAGCAGTTTCTCCCTGGACAGCGGATCCACTGAAGCTTTCTTT - TRBV27 - TRBJ1-1
CASSFGLAGGYEQYF TGTGCCAGCAGCTTCGGACTAGCGGGGGGCTACGAGCAGTACTTC TRBD2 TRBV5-4 few TRBJ2-7
CAWSVIGTTQETQYF TGTGCCTGGAGTGTAATCGGGACTACCCAAGAGACCCAGTACTTC TRBD2 TRBV30 once TRBJ2-5
CASSLGPQTNPYGYTF TGCGCCAGCAGCTTGGGCCCTCAGACAAACCCCTATGGCTACACCTTC - TRBV5-1 once TRBJ1-2
CASSYAADYEQYF TGTGCCAGCAGTTACGCAGCCGACTACGAGCAGTACTTC - TRBV27 - TRBJ2-7
CASLKDGDGYTF TGTGCCAGTCTAAAGGACGGCGATGGCTACACCTTC - TRBV6-5 - TRBJ1-2
CASSQDSQGWFTEAFF TGCGCCAGCAGCCAAGATTCGCAAGGGTGGTTCACTGAAGCTTTCTTT - TRBV4-3 - TRBJ1-1
CSVGGAVQETQYF TGCAGCGTTGGGGGAGCGGTTCAAGAGACCCAGTACTTC - TRBV29-1 - TRBJ2-5
CATSDPRVRQPPYEQYF TGTGCCACCAGTGATCCGCGTGTGAGACAGCCACCATACGAGCAGTACTTC - TRBV24-1 - TRBJ2-7
CASSPSAGELFF TGTGCCAGCAGCCCCTCGGCCGGGGAGCTGTTTTTT - TRBV3-1/TRBV3-2 - TRBJ2-2
CASSSGGGGSNQPQHF TGTGCCAGTAGTAGCGGGGGGGGTGGAAGCAATCAGCCCCAGCATTTT - TRBV19 - TRBJ1-5
CSATDRVAAYGYTF TGCAGTGCTACTGACAGAGTGGCCGCCTATGGCTACACCTTC - TRBV20-1 - TRBJ1-2
CASSLRGNNSPLHF TGTGCCAGCAGTTTAAGGGGGAATAATTCACCCCTCCACTTT - TRBV7-9 - TRBJ1-6
CASSSGLAGLKEQFF TGCGCCAGCAGCTCAGGACTAGCGGGTCTAAAGGAGCAGTTCTTC TRBD2 TRBV5-1 once TRBJ2-1
CAIMERDGSYGYTF TGTGCCATCATGGAGAGGGACGGGTCCTATGGCTACACCTTC - TRBV10-3 - TRBJ1-2
CASSSGTGGKNEQFF TGTGCCAGCAGTTCCGGGACGGGAGGAAAGAATGAGCAGTTCTTC TRBD2 TRBV6-6 - TRBJ2-1
CASSQQQGAKNIQYF TGCGCCAGCAGCCAACAACAGGGTGCCAAAAACATTCAGTACTTC - TRBV4-3 - TRBJ2-4
CASSPPTYHNAYGYTF TGTGCCAGCTCACCTCCAACATATCATAACGCCTATGGCTACACCTTC - TRBV18 few TRBJ1-2
CASRVSRLYEQYF TGTGCCAGCAGGGTCTCGCGATTATACGAGCAGTACTTC - TRBV2 - TRBJ2-7